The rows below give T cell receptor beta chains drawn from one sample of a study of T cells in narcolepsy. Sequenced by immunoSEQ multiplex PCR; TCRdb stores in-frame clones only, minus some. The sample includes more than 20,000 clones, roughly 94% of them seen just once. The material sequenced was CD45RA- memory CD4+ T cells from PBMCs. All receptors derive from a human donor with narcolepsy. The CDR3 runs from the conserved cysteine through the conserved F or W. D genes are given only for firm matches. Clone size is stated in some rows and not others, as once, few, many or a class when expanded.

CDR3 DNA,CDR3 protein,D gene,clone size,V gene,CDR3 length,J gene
TGCGCCAGCAGCCAAGGAAAGTTTCGTGCAGGGGACACCGGGGAGCTGTTTTTT,CASSQGKFRAGDTGELFF,.,.,TRBV4-1,18,TRBJ2-2
TGTGCCAGCAGTCCGGACAGCCAAGAGACCCAGTACTTC,CASSPDSQETQYF,.,.,TRBV2,13,TRBJ2-5
TGTGCCAGCAGCCCTGGGAGGTCCTACGAGCAGTACTTC,CASSPGRSYEQYF,.,.,TRBV5-6,13,TRBJ2-7
TGTGCCAGTAGTGGGACAGTTACCTCCTACGAGCAGTACTTC,CASSGTVTSYEQYF,TRBD1,.,TRBV19,14,TRBJ2-7
TGTGCCACCCAAAAGGCCCTTAATCAGCCCCAGCATTTT,CATQKALNQPQHF,.,.,TRBV19,13,TRBJ1-5
TGTGCCAGCTCACCATTAGAACTAGCGGGGACCAATGAGCAGTTCTTC,CASSPLELAGTNEQFF,TRBD2,.,TRBV18,16,TRBJ2-1
TGTGCCAGCAGCTTTGGAATAGCCCCAGGGGATACGCAGTATTTT,CASSFGIAPGDTQYF,.,.,TRBV11-2,15,TRBJ2-3
TGTGCCAGCAGCGTAGCATATAGGGGGGACGAGCAGTACTTC,CASSVAYRGDEQYF,.,.,TRBV9,14,TRBJ2-7
TGTGCCAGCAGTTTACCAGGATACGAGCAGTACTTC,CASSLPGYEQYF,.,few,TRBV28,12,TRBJ2-7
TGTGCCAGCAGAGCACAGGCCTCTGGAAACACCATATATTTT,CASRAQASGNTIYF,.,.,TRBV2,14,TRBJ1-3
TGTGCCAGCAGCCAAGTTGGGGGATGGACCGGGGAGCTGTTTTTT,CASSQVGGWTGELFF,.,once,TRBV14,15,TRBJ2-2
TGTGCCAGCAGCCCGACTAGCAGCACAGATACGCAGTATTTT,CASSPTSSTDTQYF,TRBD2,.,TRBV28,14,TRBJ2-3
TGTGCCAGCAGCTCCTGGCAGGGCAACTATGGCTACACCTTC,CASSSWQGNYGYTF,.,.,TRBV7-9,14,TRBJ1-2
TGTGCCAGCAGTTTAGGGGCAGGGAGGGGAGAGACCCAGTACTTC,CASSLGAGRGETQYF,TRBD2,.,TRBV27,15,TRBJ2-5
TGTGCCAGCAGCTTAGGAGAGGGATCTACGCAGTATTTT,CASSLGEGSTQYF,.,.,TRBV5-4,13,TRBJ2-3
TGTGCCAGCAGCCCCCAAGGTAGCGGGGCCTACAATGAGCAGTTCTTC,CASSPQGSGAYNEQFF,TRBD2,once,TRBV7-2,16,TRBJ2-1
TGTGCCTGGGGTAGGGGACCGTACGAGCAGTACTTC,CAWGRGPYEQYF,.,.,TRBV30,12,TRBJ2-7
TGCGCCAGCAGCTCGGACAGGGGGCTGGAGACCCAGTACTTC,CASSSDRGLETQYF,TRBD1,.,TRBV5-1,14,TRBJ2-5